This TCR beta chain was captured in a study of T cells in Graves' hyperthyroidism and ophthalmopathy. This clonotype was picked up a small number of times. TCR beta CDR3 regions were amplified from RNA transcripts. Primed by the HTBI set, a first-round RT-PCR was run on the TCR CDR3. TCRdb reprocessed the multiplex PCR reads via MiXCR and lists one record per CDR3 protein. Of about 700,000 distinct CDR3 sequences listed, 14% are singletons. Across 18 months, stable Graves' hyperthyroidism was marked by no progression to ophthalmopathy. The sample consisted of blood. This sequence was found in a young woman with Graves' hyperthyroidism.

The chain's CDR3 is CASNPTGQFYGYTF. Written as DNA, the CDR3 is TGTGCCAGCAATCCGACAGGGCAATTCTATGGCTACACCTTC. J is TRBJ1-2 and V is TRBV12-3 or TRBV12-4; 7 nucleotides align to TRBD1. After removal of 7 bases from V and 4 bases from J, the junction contained 9 bases not matched to a gene. The CDR3 is 14 amino acids.